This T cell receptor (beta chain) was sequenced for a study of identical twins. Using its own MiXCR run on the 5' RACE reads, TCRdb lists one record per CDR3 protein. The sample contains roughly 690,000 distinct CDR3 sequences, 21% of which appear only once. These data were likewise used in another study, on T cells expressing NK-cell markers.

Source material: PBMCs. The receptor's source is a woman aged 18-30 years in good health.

CDR3: CASRTGRNTGELFF. CDR3 bases: TGTGCCAGCAGAACCGGGCGTAACACCGGGGAGCTGTTTTTT. This sequence joins TRBV6-1 and TRBJ2-2; D is ambiguous. Germline assignment: CDR1 MNHNS and CDR2 SASEGT. Trimming removed 6 bases from V and 2 bases from J, with 10 bases in between. The CDR3 covers 14 residues.